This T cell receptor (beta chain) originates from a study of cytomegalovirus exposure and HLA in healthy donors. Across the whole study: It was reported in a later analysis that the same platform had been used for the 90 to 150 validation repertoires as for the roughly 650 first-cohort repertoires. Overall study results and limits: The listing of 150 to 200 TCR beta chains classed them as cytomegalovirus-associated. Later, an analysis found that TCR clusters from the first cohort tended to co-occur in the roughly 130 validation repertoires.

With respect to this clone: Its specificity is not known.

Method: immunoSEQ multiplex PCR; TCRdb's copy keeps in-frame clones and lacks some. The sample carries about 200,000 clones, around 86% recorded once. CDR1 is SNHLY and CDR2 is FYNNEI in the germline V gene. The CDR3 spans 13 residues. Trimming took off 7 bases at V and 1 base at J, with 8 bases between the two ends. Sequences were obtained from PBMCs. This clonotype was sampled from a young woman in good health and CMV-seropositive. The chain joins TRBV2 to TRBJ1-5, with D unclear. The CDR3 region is CASTRGSNQPQHF. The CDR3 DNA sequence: TGTGCCAGCACCCGGGGAAGCAATCAGCCCCAGCATTTT. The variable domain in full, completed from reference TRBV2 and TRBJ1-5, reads EPEVTQTPSHQVTQMGQEVILRCVPISNHLYFYWYRQILGQKVEFLVSFYNNEISEKSEIFDDQFSVERPDGSNFTLKIRSTKLEDSAMYFCASTRGSNQPQHFGDGTRLSIL.